What follows describes a single T cell receptor (beta chain). This may stem from a read error, because a much larger clone lies one nucleotide away. The record originates from a study of T-cell reconstitution after alpha-beta-depleted transplantation in children. Using unique molecular identifiers, the investigators prepared the TCRbeta library. Each CDR3 protein gets one entry after TCRdb re-called the PCR reads with MiXCR. The data hold about 690,000 distinct CDR3 sequences, with 16% observed a single time. Looked up from germline, CDR1 is SGDLS and CDR2 is YYNGEE. CDR3 length equals 13 residues. The TCR originated in a human donor who donated a stem cell graft to a child with acute myeloid leukemia. Sample: PBMCs from the stem cell graft donor, taken from the stem cell graft. The chain uses TRBV9 and TRBJ2-7; D is possibly TRBD2 (5 bases). In DNA, the CDR3 is TGTGCCAGCAGCGCTCCTAGCTCCTACGACCAGTACTTC. This sequence encodes CASSAPSSYDQYF.